This T cell receptor (beta chain) was sequenced for a study of cytotoxic CD8 clonotypes in ibrutinib-treated CLL. Across the whole study: Patients gave response samples after a median around 11 months of treatment, range 6 to 36. Study outcomes and limitations: Once treatment began, public clonotypes, which were uncommon, contracted or stayed stable.

For this clone: Its antigen is not known.

Sequencing was performed with immunoSEQ multiplex PCR; in TCRdb, only in-frame clones are kept and a portion is missing. The sample shows tens of thousands of clones, over 70% of them seen only once. Trimming took off 0 bases at V and 7 bases at J, with 6 bases between the two ends. The CDR3 consists of 11 residues. Germline CDR1 and CDR2: DFQATT and SNEGSKA (reference sequence). From cryopreserved PBMCs came approximately 1.9 micrograms of genomic DNA used for TCR beta libraries. Source: PBMCs, taken at disease progression, from a patient treated with ibrutinib. This chain links TRBV20-1 with TRBJ2-5; the D is unclear. This sequence originates from a human donor with chronic lymphocytic leukemia. CDR3 coding DNA: TGCAGTGCTAGAGAGACGGTGACCCAGTACTTC. Its protein product is CSARETVTQYF.